The 32 T cell receptor beta chains listed next were all sequenced from one sample in a study of long-term antiretroviral therapy in people with HIV. At survey level, the immunoSEQ assay was run in its v3.0 version. Method: immunoSEQ multiplex PCR; TCRdb's copy keeps in-frame clones and lacks some. In the table there are about 12,000 clones, 88% of which are singletons. This sample comprised unsorted PBMCs, obtained 2.1 years after starting antiretroviral therapy. The receptor set was obtained from a middle-aged woman with HIV.

V gene TRBV30 combines with J gene TRBJ1-1; D remains ambiguous. The CDR3 is 12 amino acids. The V gene's germline CDR1 is GTSNPN and CDR2 SVGIG (reference sequence). Trimming removed 0 bases at V and 5 bases at J, with 7 bases between. The chain's CDR3 is CAWSVPGTEAFF. The CDR3 nucleotides are TGTGCCTGGAGTGTACCTGGGACTGAAGCTTTCTTT.

The chain links TRBV6-1 to TRBJ1-5; 8 bases fit TRBD1. V lost 4 bases to trimming and J lost 6 bases; unmatched junction nucleotides: 8. The CDR3 runs to 15 residues. Looked up from germline, CDR1 is MNHNS and CDR2 is SASEGT. The CDR3 spells CASSAGQGSAQPQHF. CDR3 DNA: TGTGCCAGCAGTGCCGGACAGGGTTCGGCTCAGCCCCAGCATTTT.

This chain uses TRBV4-3 with TRBJ2-7, with D possibly matching TRBD2 (7 bases). The CDR3 has 16 residues. The V end was cut by 4 bases, the J end by 0 bases, with 16 bases between. Germline loops: CDR1 LGHNA, CDR2 YSLEER. The CDR3 sequence: CASSPRVAGASYEQYF. For the CDR3, the DNA is TGCGCCAGCAGCCCGCGAGTTGCGGGGGCCTCCTACGAGCAGTACTTC.

The V call is TRBV5-1, the J call TRBJ2-7; no firm D call. CDR3 length equals 13 residues. Germline CDR1 SGHRS, CDR2 YFSETQ. V lost 4 bases, J lost 3 bases, and 11 bases lay in between. CDR3 residues: CASSNPGDYEQYF. In DNA, the CDR3 is TGCGCCAGCAGCAACCCCGGAGACTACGAGCAGTACTTC.

The chain uses TRBV15 and TRBJ1-2; a weak D match, TRBD1 (6 bases). The V end lost 0 bases, the J end lost 4 bases, and 18 bases lay between the germline ends. Per germline, CDR1 LNHNV and CDR2 YYDKDF (reference sequence). The CDR3 consists of 17 residues. CDR3 sequence reads: CATSRDRTAPLLYGYTF. CDR3 nucleotides: TGTGCCACCAGCAGAGATAGGACAGCTCCGCTTCTCTATGGCTACACCTTC.

A single count supports this clone. The chain uses TRBV5-1 and TRBJ2-5; D may be TRBD2 (7 bases). Per the germline V gene, CDR1 is SGHRS and CDR2 is YFSETQ. V gave up 4 bases and J gave up 2 bases, with 15 bases separating them. The CDR3 sequence is 15 residues long. The CDR3 protein is CASSPTGGPQETQYF. The CDR3 bases are TGCGCCAGCAGCCCGACGGGGGGCCCACAAGAGACCCAGTACTTC.

The chain combines TRBV5-4 with TRBJ2-1; TRBD1 matches 8 bases. The germline CDR1 and CDR2 sequences are SGHNT and YYREEE (reference sequence). The V segment lost 4 bases and the J segment 4 bases; nucleotides outside the gene matches: 7. The CDR3 runs to 15 residues. The chain's CDR3 is CASSPDRVSYNEQFF. The CDR3, as DNA: TGTGCCAGCAGCCCGGACAGGGTCTCTTACAATGAGCAGTTCTTC.

The chain employs TRBV11-2 and TRBJ1-3, with unresolved D. This CDR3 is built from 12 residues. Trimming took off 5 bases at V and 9 bases at J, with 11 bases between the two ends. Germline V gene lookup returns CDR1 SGHAT and CDR2 FQNNGV. For the CDR3, the DNA is TGTGCCAGCAGCCGGTCGAGCACCACCATATATTTT. Translating it yields CASSRSSTTIYF.

The chain links TRBV30 to TRBJ2-1, with 10 bases fitting TRBD1. Unmatched junction bases numbered 3, after V lost 5 bases and J lost 5 bases. This CDR3 spans 13 amino acids. The V gene's germline CDR1 is GTSNPN and CDR2 SVGIG (reference sequence). CDR3 DNA sequence: TGTGCCTGGGGGACAGGGGCAAACAATGAGCAGTTCTTC. Amino acid sequence: CAWGTGANNEQFF.

This clone was recorded a few times. The chain uses TRBV18 and TRBJ2-1; D remains ambiguous. Germline CDR1 KGHSH, CDR2 LQKENI. This CDR3 comprises 14 residues. Trimming removed 3 bases from V and 8 bases from J, with 14 bases in between. The DNA for the CDR3 is TGTGCCAGCTCACCTTCCAGTACAGTGGATGAGCAGTTCTTC. Translating it yields CASSPSSTVDEQFF.

CDR3 bases: TGTGCCAGTGGGGACAGGCGCAATCAGCCCCAGCATTTT. Its protein product is CASGDRRNQPQHF. V is TRBV19 and J is TRBJ1-5, with 8 bases fitting TRBD1. V shed 8 bases, J shed 2 bases, and the junction held 2 bases outside the gene matches. Germline CDR1 is LNHDA and CDR2 is SQIVND (reference sequence). The CDR3 is 13 residues long.

This chain connects TRBV11-2 to TRBJ2-7; D may be TRBD1 (5 bases). Germline V gives CDR1 SGHAT, CDR2 FQNNGV. Between the trimmed V and J ends, which lost 5 bases and 2 bases, there was a span of 16 bases. The length of the CDR3 is 15 residues. In nucleotides, the CDR3 is TGTGCCAGCAGCCCACACGCCGACAGAACCTACGAGCAGTACTTC. This encodes CASSPHADRTYEQYF.

CDR3 sequence reads: CASSSSRGSSYEQYF. The CDR3 bases are TGTGCCAGCAGTTCCTCGCGAGGGAGCTCCTACGAGCAGTACTTC. The rearrangement joins TRBV6-5 to TRBJ2-7; the D gene is possibly TRBD2 (5 bases). The CDR3 length is 15 residues. Germline CDR1 reads MNHEY; CDR2 reads SVGAGI. Trimming shortened V by 4 bases and J by 0 bases, and 13 bases separated the two germline ends.

The chain combines TRBV29-1 with TRBJ2-2; 12 positions match TRBD1. This CDR3 is 17 amino acids long. Germline values: CDR1 SQVTM, CDR2 ANQGSEA. J gave up 4 bases and V 4 bases, and 10 bases lay outside the gene matches. The DNA of the CDR3 is TGCAGCGTTGCGGGACAGGGGGCTTTCCAACGCACCGGGGAGCTGTTTTTT. Protein: CSVAGQGAFQRTGELFF.

This rearrangement joins TRBV27 to TRBJ1-1, with a tentative D call TRBD1 (6 bases). CDR3 size: 17 residues. Germline V gives CDR1 MNHEY, CDR2 SMNVEV (reference sequence). V was trimmed by 1 base and J by 7 bases, leaving 22 bases between them. CDR3 DNA sequence: TGTGCCAGCAGTTTATACGCGACGGGGGCGCTTGTAGGTGAAGCTTTCTTT. It translates to CASSLYATGALVGEAFF.

The V call is TRBV9, the J call TRBJ2-1; tentatively, D is TRBD2 (7 bases). V gave up 4 bases and J gave up 2 bases, with 16 bases separating them. The CDR3 consists of 16 residues. Germline V gene lookup returns CDR1 SGDLS and CDR2 YYNGEE. The chain's CDR3 is CASSPWGGDPYNEQFF. CDR3 coding DNA: TGTGCCAGCAGCCCCTGGGGGGGCGATCCCTACAATGAGCAGTTCTTC.

The chain combines TRBV6-5 with TRBJ1-5; D remains unclear. The CDR3 spans 14 residues. CDR1 and CDR2 (germline): MNHEY, SVGAGI. V was trimmed by 4 bases and J by 0 bases, leaving 7 bases between them. Written as DNA, the CDR3 is TGTGCCAGCAGTTCCGTATATAGCAATCAGCCCCAGCATTTT. Protein sequence: CASSSVYSNQPQHF.

This chain joins TRBV18 and TRBJ2-7, with TRBD2 as a possible D gene (6 bases). The CDR3 runs 15 residues. From germline, CDR1 is KGHSH and CDR2 LQKENI. V shed 0 bases and J shed 3 bases, with 12 bases lying between them. CDR3 sequence reads: CASSPPGGPLYEQYF. CDR3 bases: TGTGCCAGCTCACCACCGGGGGGTCCCCTCTACGAGCAGTACTTC.

The DNA for the CDR3 is TGTGCCAGCAGCTTAGGGACAGGGGGCGAATACGAGCAGTACTTC. This gives the protein CASSLGTGGEYEQYF. The chain employs TRBV7-2 and TRBJ2-7, with TRBD1 identical over 11 bases. This CDR3 is built from 15 residues. The V gene's germline CDR1 is SGHTA and CDR2 FQGNSA. Trimming removed 1 base from V and 4 bases from J; junction bases left unmatched: 3.

This clone was recorded only once. The chain links TRBV5-1 to TRBJ2-4; TRBD2 matches 13 bases. Germline values: CDR1 SGHRS, CDR2 YFSETQ. This CDR3 spans 16 amino acids. The trim removed 4 bases at V and 7 bases at J, leaving 8 bases unmatched. CDR3 residues: CASSGTPGLAGNIQYF. The CDR3 bases are TGCGCCAGCAGCGGGACACCGGGACTAGCGGGGAACATTCAGTACTTC.

V is TRBV27 and J is TRBJ2-2; D gene ambiguous. Trimming shortened V by 3 bases and J by 6 bases, and 8 bases separated the two germline ends. The length of the CDR3 is 13 residues. The germline V gene has CDR1 MNHEY and CDR2 SMNVEV (reference sequence). The CDR3 region has the DNA TGTGCCAGCAGTTTTAGAGGAGCCGGGGAGCTGTTTTTT. Translation: CASSFRGAGELFF.

The V call is TRBV14, the J call TRBJ2-7; D is possibly TRBD1 (5 bases). Per the germline V gene, CDR1 is SGHDN and CDR2 is FVKESK. The CDR3 consists of 14 residues. Trimming left V 0 bases short and J 5 bases short, with 11 bases between. CDR3 sequence: CASSQDQAGNEQYF. CDR3 bases: TGTGCCAGCAGCCAAGATCAGGCAGGGAACGAGCAGTACTTC.

This clone has more than one count but fewer than ten. The CDR3 sequence is CASSLEVVTYEQYF. The CDR3 DNA follows: TGTGCCAGCAGCTTAGAGGTCGTAACCTACGAGCAGTACTTC. The J gene is TRBJ2-7, the V gene TRBV7-9; D not resolved. CDR1 and CDR2 from the germline V gene are SEHNR and FQNEAQ (reference sequence). CDR3 length equals 14 residues. The V end lost 1 base, the J end lost 2 bases, and 9 bases lay between the germline ends.

The chain uses TRBV7-9 and TRBJ2-7; 9 bases match TRBD1. The germline gives CDR1 SEHNR, CDR2 FQNEAQ (reference sequence). The V segment lost 3 bases and the J segment 2 bases; nucleotides outside the gene matches: 5. The CDR3 has 15 amino acids. CDR3 residues: CASSFRTGATYEQYF. The CDR3, as DNA: TGTGCCAGCAGCTTTAGGACAGGGGCCACCTACGAGCAGTACTTC. The full variable domain, in which reference TRBV7-9 and TRBJ2-7 provide the parts outside the CDR3, is DTGVSQNPRHKITKRGQNVTFRCDPISEHNRLYWYRQTLGQGPEFLTYFQNEAQLEKSRLLSDRFSAERPKGSFSTLEIQRTEQGDSAMYLCASSFRTGATYEQYFGPGTRLTVT.

The chain couples TRBV10-3 to TRBJ1-5; 8 bases map to TRBD1. The CDR3 has 16 residues. Germline V gives CDR1 ENHRY, CDR2 SYGVKD. Unmatched junction bases numbered 9, after V lost 2 bases and J lost 6 bases. CDR3 region: CAISEPGQGPGQPQHF. The CDR3 DNA sequence: TGTGCCATCAGTGAGCCAGGACAGGGACCAGGTCAGCCCCAGCATTTT.

In its sample, this clone was seen once. V is TRBV28 and J is TRBJ2-7; a possible D gene is TRBD1 (6 bases). Germline V lookup: CDR1 MDHEN, CDR2 SYDVKM. The CDR3 contains 16 residues. Deletions cut 6 bases from V and 1 base from J, with 19 bases between. The CDR3 region is CASRDSRGGISYEQYF. CDR3 nucleotide sequence: TGTGCCAGCAGGGACTCCCGAGGGGGAATATCCTACGAGCAGTACTTC. The variable domain in full, completed from reference TRBV28 and TRBJ2-7, reads DVKVTQSSRYLVKRTGEKVFLECVQDMDHENMFWYRQDPGLGLRLIYFSYDVKMKEKGDIPEGYSVSREKKERFSLILESASTNQTSMYLCASRDSRGGISYEQYFGPGTRLTVT.

As regards this clone: At one end the junction does not follow the germline gene, possibly because of a read error. The chain uses TRBV10-3 and TRBJ2-7; 9 bases match TRBD1. Looked up from germline, CDR1 is ENHRY and CDR2 is SYGVKD. The CDR3 sequence is 16 residues long. The CDR3 is CAASQDGTGISYGQYF. As DNA, the CDR3 is TGTGCCGCATCTCAAGACGGGACAGGGATTTCCTACGGGCAGTACTTC.

The chain carries TRBV19 and TRBJ2-1; D uncertain. Germline-derived CDR1 and CDR2 are LNHDA and SQIVND (reference sequence). The CDR3 is made up of 14 amino acids. V was trimmed by 4 bases and J by 0 bases, leaving 7 bases between them. DNA of the CDR3: TGTGCCAGTAGTACGGCTGTCTCCTACAATGAGCAGTTCTTC. It encodes CASSTAVSYNEQFF.

The CDR3 region is CSDLAPNYGYTF. Here the CDR3 DNA reads TGCAGCGACCTGGCTCCGAACTATGGCTACACCTTC. The chain employs TRBV29-1 and TRBJ1-2; D unresolved. CDR3 length: 12 amino acids. Looked up from germline, CDR1 is SQVTM and CDR2 is ANQGSEA. Deletions cut 7 bases from V and 2 bases from J, with 11 bases between.

The chain employs TRBV18 and TRBJ1-2, with unresolved D. From germline, CDR1 is KGHSH and CDR2 LQKENI. The CDR3 is 14 residues long. Trimming cost V 4 bases and J 8 bases, with 17 bases left between them. The CDR3 loop is CASSRAEVDLGYTF. For the CDR3, the DNA is TGTGCCAGCTCACGGGCAGAGGTTGATTTGGGCTACACCTTC. The variable domain in full, with the rest retrieved from reference TRBV18 and TRBJ1-2, is NAGVMQNPRHLVRRRGQEARLRCSPMKGHSHVYWYRQLPEEGLKFMVYLQKENIIDESGMPKERFSAEFPKEGPSILRIQQVVRGDSAAYFCASSRAEVDLGYTFGSGTRLTVV.

Notes on this clone: Other DNA sequences from this sample encode an identical CDR3 as well. J is TRBJ2-1 and V is TRBV30; D is ambiguous. The germline V gene has CDR1 GTSNPN and CDR2 SVGIG (reference sequence). The CDR3 covers 11 residues. The ends were cut back, 0 bases at V and 9 bases at J, with 6 bases in the middle. The CDR3 sequence is CAWSVLGEQFF. In DNA, the CDR3 is TGTGCCTGGAGTGTGCTGGGTGAGCAGTTCTTC.

J is TRBJ2-3 and V is TRBV11-2; TRBD1 is a possible D gene (5 bases). Germline CDR1 and CDR2: SGHAT and FQNNGV. The ends were cut back, 0 bases at V and 12 bases at J, with 19 bases in the middle. CDR3 length: 15 amino acids. The chain's CDR3 is CASSLDLESGLPQYF. CDR3 coding DNA: TGTGCCAGCAGCTTAGATTTGGAATCAGGGCTCCCACAGTATTTT. Combining the CDR3 with reference TRBV11-2 and TRBJ2-3 gives the whole variable domain EAGVAQSPRYKIIEKRQSVAFWCNPISGHATLYWYQQILGQGPKLLIQFQNNGVVDDSQLPKDRFSAERLKGVDSTLKIQPAKLEDSAVYLCASSLDLESGLPQYFGPGTRLTVL.